This TCR beta chain was recorded in a study of CD8 T cells in ankylosing spondylitis. Study observations and caveats: Disease-linked clones bore a CD8+ phenotype, appearing relatively rarely in peripheral blood. Before this, some motif variants had been reported in reactive arthritis synovial fluid and blood. Several highly homologous variants made up a TCR beta motif, and this motif appeared characteristic of ankylosing spondylitis blood. Enrichment of disease-linked clones was reportedly significant in matched ankylosing spondylitis synovial fluid.

This clonotype has a count of ten or more. Antigen: not known. The germline gives CDR1 SQVTM, CDR2 ANQGSEA. V was cut by 3 bases and J by 3 bases, with 8 bases left in between. The CDR3 contains 12 residues. Preparation of TCR beta libraries was done by quantitative 5'-RACE with molecular barcodes. In TCRdb, the 5' RACE reads were re-called with MiXCR into one record per CDR3 protein. The data show some 800,000 distinct CDR3 sequences, about 10% seen once. This receptor was obtained from a male donor with ankylosing spondylitis. The material sequenced was blood, either unsorted or a sorted T cell fraction (not recorded which). The J gene is TRBJ2-5, the V gene TRBV29-1; D not resolved. The CDR3 coding sequence is TGCAGCGTTGATCGAGTAAAAGAGACCCAGTACTTC. It specifies CSVDRVKETQYF.